This T cell receptor beta chain was captured by sequencing in a study of blood T cell repertoires in COVID-19. Study-level information: COVID-19 samples from acute and convalescent phases originated in the United States, Italy and Spain.

In the source study's methods: By means of reference gene primer amplification, nucleated cell counts were estimated. The method was immunoSEQ multiplex PCR; TCRdb's version includes in-frame clones alone and lacks a portion of them. That table furnishes V, J and clone size, whereas the DNA furnished D and trimming. This sample has about 200,000 clones, with more than 75% found just once. The junction had 8 bases not matched to a gene; V was cut back by 3 bases and J by 3 bases. The V gene's germline CDR1 is DFQATT and CDR2 SNEGSKA (reference sequence). The CDR3 has 15 residues. The specimen was peripheral blood. This chain links TRBV20-1 with TRBJ2-3, with 8 bases that match TRBD1. This TCR was recovered from a woman at least 80 years old with acute or convalescent COVID-19. The CDR3 bases are TGCAGTGCTAGTGGGGGCAGGGGGCAAACAGATACGCAGTATTTT. Protein sequence: CSASGGRGQTDTQYF.